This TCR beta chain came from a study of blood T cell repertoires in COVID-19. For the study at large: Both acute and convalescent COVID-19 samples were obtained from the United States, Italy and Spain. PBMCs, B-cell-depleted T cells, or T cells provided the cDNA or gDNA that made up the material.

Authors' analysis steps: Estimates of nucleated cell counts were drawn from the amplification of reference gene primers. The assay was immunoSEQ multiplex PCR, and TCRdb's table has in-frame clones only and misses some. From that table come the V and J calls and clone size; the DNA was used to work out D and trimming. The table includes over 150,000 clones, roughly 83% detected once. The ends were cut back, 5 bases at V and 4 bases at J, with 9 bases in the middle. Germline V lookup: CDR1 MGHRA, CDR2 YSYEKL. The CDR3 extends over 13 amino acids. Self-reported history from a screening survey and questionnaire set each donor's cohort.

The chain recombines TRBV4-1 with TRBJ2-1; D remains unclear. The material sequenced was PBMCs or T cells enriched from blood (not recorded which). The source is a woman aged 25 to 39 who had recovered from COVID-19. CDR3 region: CASSGLSYNEQFF. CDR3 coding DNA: TGCGCCAGCAGCGGCCTCAGTTACAATGAGCAGTTCTTC.